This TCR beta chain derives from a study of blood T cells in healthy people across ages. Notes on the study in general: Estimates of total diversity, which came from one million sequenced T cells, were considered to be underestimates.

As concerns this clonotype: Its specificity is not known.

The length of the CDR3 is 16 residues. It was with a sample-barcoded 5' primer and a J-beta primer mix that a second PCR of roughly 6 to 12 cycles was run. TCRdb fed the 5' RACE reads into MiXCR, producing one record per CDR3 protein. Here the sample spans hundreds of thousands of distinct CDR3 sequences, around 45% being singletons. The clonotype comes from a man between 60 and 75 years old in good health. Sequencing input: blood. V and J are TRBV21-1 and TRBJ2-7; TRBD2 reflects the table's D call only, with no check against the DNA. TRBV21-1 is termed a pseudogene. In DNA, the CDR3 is TGTGCCAGCAGCAAAGGCCCTAGCGGGGGGTACAATGAGCAGTACTTC. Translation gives CASSKGPSGGYNEQYF.